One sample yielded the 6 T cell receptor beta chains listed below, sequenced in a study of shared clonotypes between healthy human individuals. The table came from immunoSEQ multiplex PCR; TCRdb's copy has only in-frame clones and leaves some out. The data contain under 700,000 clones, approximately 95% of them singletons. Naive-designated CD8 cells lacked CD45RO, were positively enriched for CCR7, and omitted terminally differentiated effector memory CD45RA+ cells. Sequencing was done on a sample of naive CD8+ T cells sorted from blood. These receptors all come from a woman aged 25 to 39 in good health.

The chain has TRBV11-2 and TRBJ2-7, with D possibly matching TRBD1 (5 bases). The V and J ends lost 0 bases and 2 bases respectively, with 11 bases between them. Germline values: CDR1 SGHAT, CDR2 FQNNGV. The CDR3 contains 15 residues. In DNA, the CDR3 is TGTGCCAGCAGCTTAGATGTGCGACAGACCTACGAGCAGTACTTC. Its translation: CASSLDVRQTYEQYF.

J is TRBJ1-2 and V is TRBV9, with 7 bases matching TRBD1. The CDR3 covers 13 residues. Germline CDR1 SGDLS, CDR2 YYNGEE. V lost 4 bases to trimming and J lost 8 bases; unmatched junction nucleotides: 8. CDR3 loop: CASSTTGFQGYTF. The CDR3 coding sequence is TGTGCCAGCAGCACGACAGGGTTCCAGGGCTACACCTTC.

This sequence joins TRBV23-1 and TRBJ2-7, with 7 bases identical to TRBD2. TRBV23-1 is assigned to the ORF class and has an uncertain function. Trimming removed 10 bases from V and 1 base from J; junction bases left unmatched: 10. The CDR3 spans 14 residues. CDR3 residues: CATRGGVWSYEQYF. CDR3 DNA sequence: TGCGCCACCCGGGGAGGGGTTTGGTCCTACGAGCAGTACTTC.

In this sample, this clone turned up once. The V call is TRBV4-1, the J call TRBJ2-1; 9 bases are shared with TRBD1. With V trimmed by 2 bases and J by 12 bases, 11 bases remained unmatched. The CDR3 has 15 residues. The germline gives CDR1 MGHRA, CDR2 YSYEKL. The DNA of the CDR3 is TGCGCCAGCAGCCAAACGGGACAGGGTCTTGTGGGGCAGTTCTTC. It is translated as CASSQTGQGLVGQFF.

The CDR3 DNA is TGTGCCAGCAGCGGGCCTTCCTACGAGCAGTACTTC. This encodes CASSGPSYEQYF. This sequence joins TRBV5-5 and TRBJ2-7; D not resolved. Germline V gene lookup returns CDR1 SGHKS and CDR2 YYEKEE (reference sequence). The CDR3 is made up of 12 amino acids. V lost 4 bases and J 1 base, leaving 6 bases between the germline ends.

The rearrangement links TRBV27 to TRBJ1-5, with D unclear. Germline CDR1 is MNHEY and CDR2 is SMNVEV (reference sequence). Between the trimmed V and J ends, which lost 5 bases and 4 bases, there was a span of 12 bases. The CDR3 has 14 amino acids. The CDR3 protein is CASSRSGKNQPQHF. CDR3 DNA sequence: TGTGCCAGCAGTCGTTCGGGGAAAAATCAGCCCCAGCATTTT.